A single sample is the source of the 3 T cell receptor beta chains below, sequenced in a study of cytomegalovirus exposure and HLA in healthy donors. Researchers ran the PCR with 60 Vbeta and 13 Jbeta primers. The assay was immunoSEQ multiplex PCR, and TCRdb's table has in-frame clones only and misses some. Of some 100,000 clones listed, about 75% are singletons. What was sequenced was PBMCs. Receptors originate from a male donor in good health and CMV-seropositive.

The V and J genes are TRBV6-1 and TRBJ2-3, with D tentatively TRBD2 (6 bases). The V gene lost 8 bases and the J gene lost 1 base, with 13 bases spanning the gap. CDR3 size: 14 residues. In germline, CDR1 is MNHNS, CDR2 SASEGT. The CDR3: CASHVGGGTDTQYF. CDR3 nucleotide sequence: TGTGCCAGCCACGTCGGGGGTGGCACAGATACGCAGTATTTT.

The genes are TRBV6-6 and TRBJ1-2; 10 bases align to TRBD1. CDR3 size: 16 residues. CDR1 is MNHNY and CDR2 is SVGAGI in the germline V gene (reference sequence). J gave up 0 bases and V 6 bases, and 7 bases lay outside the gene matches. For the CDR3, the DNA is TGTGCCAGCAGAAGAGGGACAGGGGAAGCTAACTATGGCTACACCTTC. This encodes CASRRGTGEANYGYTF.

The chain couples TRBV9 to TRBJ2-1, with 8 positions matching TRBD2. The CDR3 extends over 17 amino acids. Germline V gene lookup returns CDR1 SGDLS and CDR2 YYNGEE. Losses at the gene ends were 0 bases for V and 0 bases for J; bases not matched to a gene: 5. The CDR3 nucleotides are TGTGCCAGCAGCGTAGGGGCGGGGGGTGGCTCCTACAATGAGCAGTTCTTC. Residues: CASSVGAGGGSYNEQFF.